One sample yielded the 18 T cell receptor beta chains listed below, sequenced in a study of blood T cell repertoires in COVID-19. Measured with immunoSEQ multiplex PCR; TCRdb has only the in-frame clones, and not every one. The sample has roughly 330,000 clones; about 87% are singletons. Sequencing used peripheral blood. These receptors were collected from a man aged 30 to 39 with COVID-19, enrolled during active disease.

This chain connects TRBV7-3 to TRBJ2-1, with D unclear. Germline CDR1 is SGHTA and CDR2 is FQGTGA. Between the trimmed V and J ends, which lost 2 bases and 6 bases, there was a span of 8 bases. The CDR3 is 13 residues long. The CDR3 coding sequence is TGTGCCAGCAGCTTAGGGCAGATCAATGAGCAGTTCTTC. This sequence encodes CASSLGQINEQFF.

This chain uses TRBV9 with TRBJ1-2; the match to TRBD1 covers 9 bases. The CDR3 length is 15 residues. The V segment lost 3 bases and the J segment 7 bases; nucleotides outside the gene matches: 10. CDR1 is SGDLS, CDR2 YYNGEE, per germline. The CDR3, as DNA: TGTGCCAGCAGCGCCGGGGACAGGGAGATAGGTGGCTACACCTTC. It is translated as CASSAGDREIGGYTF.

This rearrangement joins TRBV5-1 to TRBJ2-2, with a tentative D call TRBD1 (7 bases). Germline V CDR1 and CDR2: SGHRS, YFSETQ. V was trimmed by 4 bases and J by 4 bases, leaving 11 bases between them. This CDR3 is 14 amino acids long. CDR3 protein: CASSNRGGTGELFF. CDR3 DNA sequence: TGCGCCAGCAGCAACAGGGGAGGCACCGGGGAGCTGTTTTTT.

The chain combines TRBV7-9 with TRBJ2-5, with 7 positions matching TRBD2. There are 12 residues in the CDR3. Trimming at V came to 2 bases and at J to 13 bases, leaving 7 bases not matched to a gene. Per germline, CDR1 SEHNR and CDR2 FQNEAQ (reference sequence). The CDR3 sequence is CASSLRERGPYF. For the CDR3, the DNA is TGTGCCAGCAGCTTAAGGGAGCGGGGTCCGTACTTC.

The chain uses TRBV28 and TRBJ2-1; D gene unclear. This CDR3 has 11 residues. CDR1 and CDR2 (germline): MDHEN, SYDVKM. The V gene lost 4 bases and the J gene lost 7 bases, with 5 bases spanning the gap. In DNA, the CDR3 is TGTGCCAGCAGTTCCCCGAATGAGCAGTTCTTC. Amino acids: CASSSPNEQFF. Full variable domain (outside the CDR3, taken from reference TRBV28 and TRBJ2-1): DVKVTQSSRYLVKRTGEKVFLECVQDMDHENMFWYRQDPGLGLRLIYFSYDVKMKEKGDIPEGYSVSREKKERFSLILESASTNQTSMYLCASSSPNEQFFGPGTRLTVL.

This rearrangement joins TRBV7-2 to TRBJ1-2; 7 positions agree with TRBD1. Per germline, CDR1 SGHTA and CDR2 FQGNSA. CDR3 length equals 15 residues. V lost 5 bases, J lost 2 bases, and 8 bases stayed unmatched. DNA of the CDR3: TGTGCCAGCAGCCCCCAAGGGGGCGCAAACTATGGCTACACCTTC. Amino acid sequence: CASSPQGGANYGYTF.

The rearrangement joins TRBV7-6 to TRBJ2-3; 7 positions match TRBD2. Germline CDR1 reads SGHVS; CDR2 reads FNYEAQ. Trimming removed 5 bases from V and 2 bases from J; junction bases left unmatched: 7. The length of the CDR3 is 15 residues. The CDR3 DNA reads TGTGCCAGCAGCCGAAGCGGGGCCTTCACAGATACGCAGTATTTT. Translated: CASSRSGAFTDTQYF.

J is TRBJ2-7 and V is TRBV11-2; 10 nucleotides line up with TRBD1. CDR3 length equals 16 residues. V lost 1 base to trimming and J lost 0 bases; unmatched junction nucleotides: 3. Germline V gives CDR1 SGHAT, CDR2 FQNNGV. The CDR3: CASSLVRTGGSYEQYF. The CDR3 coding sequence is TGTGCCAGCAGCTTAGTTAGGACAGGGGGCTCCTACGAGCAGTACTTC.

This clone has a single count. The rearrangement links TRBV19 to TRBJ2-7, with a weak D call TRBD2 (5 bases). The V end lost 2 bases, the J end lost 3 bases, and 17 bases lay between the germline ends. This CDR3 has 16 residues. The germline V gene has CDR1 LNHDA and CDR2 SQIVND (reference sequence). In DNA form, the CDR3 reads TGTGCCAGTAGTATAACCCCCCCGGGGTTCGGCTACGAGCAGTACTTC. This translates into CASSITPPGFGYEQYF.

This rearrangement joins TRBV19 to TRBJ1-1, with 10 bases identical to TRBD1. The CDR3 runs to 13 residues. The trim removed 10 bases at V and 1 base at J, leaving 3 bases unmatched. Per germline, CDR1 LNHDA and CDR2 SQIVND (reference sequence). The CDR3 DNA is TGTGCCACCAGGGACAGGGGGAACACTGAAGCTTTCTTT. Translation: CATRDRGNTEAFF.

V is TRBV11-3 and J is TRBJ2-7, with TRBD2 matching 8 bases. This CDR3 has 16 residues. Germline V gene data show CDR1 as SGHNT and CDR2 as YENEEA. J gave up 2 bases and V 4 bases, and 10 bases lay outside the gene matches. This CDR3 is CASSSSTSGGPYEQYF. DNA of the CDR3: TGTGCCAGCAGCTCCTCTACTAGCGGCGGTCCCTACGAGCAGTACTTC.

The chain has TRBV19 and TRBJ2-7, with D possibly being TRBD2 (5 bases). The CDR3 sequence is 13 residues long. CDR1 and CDR2 from the germline V gene are LNHDA and SQIVND (reference sequence). The germline V and J ends were trimmed by 2 bases and 5 bases, with 10 bases remaining between them. The CDR3 sequence is CASSISGINEQYF. The CDR3 DNA follows: TGTGCCAGTAGTATATCCGGGATAAACGAGCAGTACTTC.

The chain couples TRBV6-6 to TRBJ2-3; D might be TRBD1 (6 bases). The CDR3 runs 16 residues. The germline gives CDR1 MNHNY, CDR2 SVGAGI (reference sequence). V was trimmed by 0 bases and J by 2 bases, leaving 12 bases between them. CDR3 sequence: CASSYSKGQPTDTQYF. The CDR3 region has the DNA TGTGCCAGCAGTTACTCGAAGGGACAACCCACAGATACGCAGTATTTT.

The chain has TRBV29-1 and TRBJ1-1; 7 bases line up with TRBD1. Germline V CDR1 and CDR2: SQVTM, ANQGSEA. With V trimmed by 6 bases and J by 7 bases, 11 bases remained unmatched. The CDR3 spans 13 residues. The CDR3 loop reads CSVKTGKDGEAFF. The CDR3 DNA sequence: TGCAGCGTCAAGACAGGGAAGGATGGTGAAGCTTTCTTT.

The chain couples TRBV10-3 to TRBJ1-5; 12 positions agree with TRBD1. Germline CDR1 is ENHRY and CDR2 is SYGVKD. The CDR3 consists of 15 residues. Unmatched junction bases numbered 5, after V lost 5 bases and J lost 6 bases. CDR3 region: CAISPGTGGFQPQHF. The CDR3 DNA sequence: TGTGCCATCAGTCCCGGGACAGGGGGCTTTCAGCCCCAGCATTTT.

V gene TRBV4-1 combines with J gene TRBJ1-1; 7 nucleotides match TRBD1. The germline CDR1 and CDR2 sequences are MGHRA and YSYEKL. V lost 2 bases, J lost 11 bases, and 14 bases stayed unmatched. The CDR3 contains 15 residues. The CDR3 spells CASSQLATTGTDAFF. CDR3 nucleotides: TGCGCCAGCAGCCAACTCGCCACCACCGGGACAGACGCTTTCTTT.

V is TRBV7-3 and J is TRBJ2-7; 7 positions match TRBD1. Germline V lookup: CDR1 SGHTA, CDR2 FQGTGA. The V segment lost 3 bases and the J segment 3 bases; nucleotides outside the gene matches: 2. The CDR3 length is 13 residues. The CDR3 DNA reads TGTGCCAGCAGCTTCAACAGGGGCTACGAGCAGTACTTC. Protein sequence: CASSFNRGYEQYF.

The chain joins TRBV29-1 to TRBJ2-7; 9 positions match TRBD1. The trim removed 3 bases at V and 7 bases at J, leaving 10 bases unmatched. This CDR3 has 14 residues. Germline V gene lookup returns CDR1 SQVTM and CDR2 ANQGSEA. The CDR3 reads CSVEGTGTTFEQYF. The CDR3 DNA is TGCAGCGTTGAGGGGACAGGGACAACGTTTGAGCAGTACTTC.